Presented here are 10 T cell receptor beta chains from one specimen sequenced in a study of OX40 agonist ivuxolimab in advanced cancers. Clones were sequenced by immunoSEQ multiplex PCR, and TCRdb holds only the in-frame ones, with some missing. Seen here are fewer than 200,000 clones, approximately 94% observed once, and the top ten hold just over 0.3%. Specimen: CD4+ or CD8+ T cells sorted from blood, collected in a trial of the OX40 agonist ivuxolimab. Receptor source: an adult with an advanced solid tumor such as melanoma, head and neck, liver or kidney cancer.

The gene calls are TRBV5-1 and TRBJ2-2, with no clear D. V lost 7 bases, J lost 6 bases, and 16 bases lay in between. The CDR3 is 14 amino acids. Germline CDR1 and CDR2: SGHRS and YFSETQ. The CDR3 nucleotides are TGCGCCAGCGGTCTGGGGATGTCGGCCGGGGAGCTGTTTTTT. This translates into CASGLGMSAGELFF. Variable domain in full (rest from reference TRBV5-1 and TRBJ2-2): KAGVTQTPRYLIKTRGQQVTLSCSPISGHRSVSWYQQTPGQGLQFLFEYFSETQRNKGNFPGRFSGRQFSNSRSEMNVSTLELGDSALYLCASGLGMSAGELFFGEGSRLTVL.

CDR3 sequence reads: CASRLGVGRIYEQYF. For the CDR3, the DNA is TGTGCAAGTCGCTTAGGGGTAGGGCGGATCTACGAGCAGTACTTC. The V and J genes are TRBV12-2 and TRBJ2-7. TRBV12-2 is given as a pseudogene. The CDR3 covers 15 residues.

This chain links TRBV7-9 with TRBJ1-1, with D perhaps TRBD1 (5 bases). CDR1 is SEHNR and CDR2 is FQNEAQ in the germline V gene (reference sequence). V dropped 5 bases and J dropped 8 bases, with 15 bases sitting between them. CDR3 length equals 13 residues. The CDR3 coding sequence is TGTGCCAGCAGCCGAGACTTGAGGGGCGAAGCTTTCTTT. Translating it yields CASSRDLRGEAFF.

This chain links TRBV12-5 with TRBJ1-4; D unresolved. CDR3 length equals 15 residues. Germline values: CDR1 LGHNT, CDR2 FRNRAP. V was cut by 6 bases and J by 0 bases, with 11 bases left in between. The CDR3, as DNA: TGTGCTAGTGGACGAAACCTTGCAACTAATGAAAAACTGTTTTTT. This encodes CASGRNLATNEKLFF.

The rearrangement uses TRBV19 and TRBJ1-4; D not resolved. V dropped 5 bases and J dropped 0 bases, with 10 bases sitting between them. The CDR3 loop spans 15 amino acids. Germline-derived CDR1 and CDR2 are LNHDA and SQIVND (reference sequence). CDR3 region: CASSVRGATNEKLFF. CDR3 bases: TGTGCCAGTAGTGTCCGAGGAGCAACTAATGAAAAACTGTTTTTT.

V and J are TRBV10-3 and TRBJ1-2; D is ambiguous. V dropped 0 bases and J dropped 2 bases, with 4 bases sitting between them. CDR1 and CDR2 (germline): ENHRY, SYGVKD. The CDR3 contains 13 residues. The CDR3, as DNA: TGTGCCATCAGTGAGTCAGCCAACTATGGCTACACCTTC. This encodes CAISESANYGYTF.

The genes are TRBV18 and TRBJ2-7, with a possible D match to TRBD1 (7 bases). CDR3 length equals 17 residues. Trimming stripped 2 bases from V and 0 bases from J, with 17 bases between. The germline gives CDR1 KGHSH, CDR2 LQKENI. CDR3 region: CASSPFYRGLHSYEQYF. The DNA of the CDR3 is TGTGCCAGCTCACCATTCTACAGGGGACTTCACTCCTACGAGCAGTACTTC.

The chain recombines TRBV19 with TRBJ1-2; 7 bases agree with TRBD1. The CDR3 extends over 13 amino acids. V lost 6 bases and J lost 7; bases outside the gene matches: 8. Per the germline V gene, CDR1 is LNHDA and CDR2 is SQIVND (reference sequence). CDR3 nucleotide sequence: TGTGCCAGTAGCCAGGGGGTCCCTGGTGGCTACACCTTC. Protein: CASSQGVPGGYTF.

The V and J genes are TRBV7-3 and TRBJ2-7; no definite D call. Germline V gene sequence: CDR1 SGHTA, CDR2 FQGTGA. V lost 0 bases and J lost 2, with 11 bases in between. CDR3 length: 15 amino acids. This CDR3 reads CASSLTGGTTYEQYF. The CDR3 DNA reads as TGTGCCAGCAGCTTAACGGGCGGCACAACCTACGAGCAGTACTTC.

CDR3 sequence: CASSDGGYEQYF. The CDR3 DNA reads as TGTGCCAGCAGTGATGGGGGCTACGAGCAGTACTTC. The chain carries TRBV6-1 and TRBJ2-7; the D gene could be TRBD1 or TRBD2 (5 bases each). From germline, CDR1 is MNHNS and CDR2 SASEGT. This CDR3 has 12 residues. Trimming removed 3 bases from V and 3 bases from J, with 6 bases in between.